Here is one T cell receptor beta chain with its context. The antigen is unknown. The sample belongs to a study of cytomegalovirus exposure and HLA in healthy donors. Study-wide results and limits: The authors considered a cluster of highly shared sequence variants likely to be a sequencing artifact.

Healthy bone marrow donors supplied every sample. Use of 60 Vbeta and 13 Jbeta primers characterized the PCR. The table came from immunoSEQ multiplex PCR; TCRdb's copy has only in-frame clones and leaves some out. Counted here are 130,000 or so clones, over 60% occurring once; the ten biggest clones make up approximately 1.8%. The CDR3 is 16 amino acids. The V gene lost 4 bases and the J gene lost 4 bases, with 14 bases spanning the gap. CDR1 and CDR2 (germline): SGHAT, FQNNGV. The chain uses TRBV11-2 and TRBJ2-6; D possibly corresponds to TRBD1 (5 bases). Sequencing used PBMCs. This TCR derives from a female donor in good health and CMV-seropositive. DNA for the CDR3: TGTGCCAGCAGCTCGCCCAGGGTAGACGGGGCCAACGTCCTGACTTTC. Encoded protein: CASSSPRVDGANVLTF.